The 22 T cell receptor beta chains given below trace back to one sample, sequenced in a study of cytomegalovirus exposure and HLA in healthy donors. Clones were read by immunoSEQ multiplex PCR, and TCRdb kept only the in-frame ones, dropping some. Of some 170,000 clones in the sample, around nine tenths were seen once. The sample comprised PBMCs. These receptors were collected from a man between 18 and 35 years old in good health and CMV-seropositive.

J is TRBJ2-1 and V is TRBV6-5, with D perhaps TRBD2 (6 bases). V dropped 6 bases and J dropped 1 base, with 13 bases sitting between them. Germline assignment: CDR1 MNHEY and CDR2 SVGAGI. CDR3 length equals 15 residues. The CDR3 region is CASRRSEGSYNEQFF. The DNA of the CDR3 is TGTGCCAGCAGACGATCGGAGGGTTCCTACAATGAGCAGTTCTTC.

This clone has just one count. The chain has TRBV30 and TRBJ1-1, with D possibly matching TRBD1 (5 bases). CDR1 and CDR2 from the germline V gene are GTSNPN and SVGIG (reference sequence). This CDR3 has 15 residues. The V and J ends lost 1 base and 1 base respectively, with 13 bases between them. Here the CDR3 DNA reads TGTGCCTGGAGTGACGGACATTCTTCGAACACTGAAGCTTTCTTT. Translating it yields CAWSDGHSSNTEAFF. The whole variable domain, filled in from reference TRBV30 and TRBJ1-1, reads SQTIHQWPATLVQPVGSPLSLECTVEGTSNPNLYWYRQAAGRGLQLLFYSVGIGQISSEVPQNLSASRPQDRQFILSSKKLLLSDSGFYLCAWSDGHSSNTEAFFGQGTRLTVV.

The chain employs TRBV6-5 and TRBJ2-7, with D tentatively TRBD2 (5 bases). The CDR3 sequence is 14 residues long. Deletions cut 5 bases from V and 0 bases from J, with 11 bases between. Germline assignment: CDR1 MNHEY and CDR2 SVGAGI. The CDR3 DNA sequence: TGTGCCAGCAGTCCGGTCGGGGACTCCTACGAGCAGTACTTC. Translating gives CASSPVGDSYEQYF.

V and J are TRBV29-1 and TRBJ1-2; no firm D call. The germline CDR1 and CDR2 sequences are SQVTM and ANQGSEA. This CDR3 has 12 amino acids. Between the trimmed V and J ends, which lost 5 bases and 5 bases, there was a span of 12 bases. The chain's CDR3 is CSVQSAVYGYTF. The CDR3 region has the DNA TGCAGCGTTCAATCAGCGGTGTATGGCTACACCTTC.

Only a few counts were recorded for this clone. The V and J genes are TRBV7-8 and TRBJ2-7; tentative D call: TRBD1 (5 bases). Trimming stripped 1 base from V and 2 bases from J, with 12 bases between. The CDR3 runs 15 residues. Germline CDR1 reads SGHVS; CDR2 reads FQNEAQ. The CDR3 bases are TGTGCCAGCAGCTTAGAGCAGGGCAGAACCTACGAGCAGTACTTC. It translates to CASSLEQGRTYEQYF.

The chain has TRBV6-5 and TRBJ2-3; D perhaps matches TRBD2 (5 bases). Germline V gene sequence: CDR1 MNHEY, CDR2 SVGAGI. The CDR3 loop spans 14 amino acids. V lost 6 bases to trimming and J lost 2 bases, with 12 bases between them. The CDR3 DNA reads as TGTGCCAGCAGAACTAGTACATTCACAGATACGCAGTATTTT. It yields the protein CASRTSTFTDTQYF.

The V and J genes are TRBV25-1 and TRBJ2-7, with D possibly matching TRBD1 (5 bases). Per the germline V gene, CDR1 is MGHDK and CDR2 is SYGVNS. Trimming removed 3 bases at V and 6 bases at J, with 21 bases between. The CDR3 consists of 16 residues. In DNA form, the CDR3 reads TGTGCCAGCAGTGACCCACAGGCCCCCAGGGTGAGCGAGCAGTACTTC. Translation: CASSDPQAPRVSEQYF.

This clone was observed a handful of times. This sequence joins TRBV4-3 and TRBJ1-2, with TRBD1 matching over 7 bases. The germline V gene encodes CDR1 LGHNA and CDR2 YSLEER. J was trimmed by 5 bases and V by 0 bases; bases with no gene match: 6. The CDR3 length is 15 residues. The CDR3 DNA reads TGCGCCAGCAGCCAAGAGGCGGGACAGTCTTATGGCTACACCTTC. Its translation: CASSQEAGQSYGYTF.

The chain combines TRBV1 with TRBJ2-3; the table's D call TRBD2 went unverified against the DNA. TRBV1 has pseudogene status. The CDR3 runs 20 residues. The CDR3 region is CTSSLASPTPAGGAGHTQYF. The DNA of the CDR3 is TGCACCAGCAGCCTGGCCTCCCCAACCCCCGCGGGGGGAGCAGGGCACACGCAGTATTTT.

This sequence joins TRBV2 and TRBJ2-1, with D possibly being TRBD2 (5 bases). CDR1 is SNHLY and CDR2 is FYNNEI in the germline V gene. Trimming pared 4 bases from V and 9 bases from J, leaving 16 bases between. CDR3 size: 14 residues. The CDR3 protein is CASSAVPGWGEQFF. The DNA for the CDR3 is TGTGCCAGCAGTGCTGTGCCGGGATGGGGTGAGCAGTTCTTC.

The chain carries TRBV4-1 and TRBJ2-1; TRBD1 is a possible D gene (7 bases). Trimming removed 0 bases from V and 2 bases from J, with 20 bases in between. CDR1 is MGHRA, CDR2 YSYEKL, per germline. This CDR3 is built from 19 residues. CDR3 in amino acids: CASSQEEGMAGGTYNEQFF. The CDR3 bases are TGCGCCAGCAGCCAAGAAGAGGGTATGGCAGGGGGGACCTACAATGAGCAGTTCTTC.

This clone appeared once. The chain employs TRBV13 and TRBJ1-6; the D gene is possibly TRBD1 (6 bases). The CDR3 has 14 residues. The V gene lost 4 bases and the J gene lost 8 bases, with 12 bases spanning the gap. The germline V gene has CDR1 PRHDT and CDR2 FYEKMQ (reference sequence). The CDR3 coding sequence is TGTGCCAGCAGCTCCAGGGGTTCGGATTCACCCCTCCACTTT. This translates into CASSSRGSDSPLHF.

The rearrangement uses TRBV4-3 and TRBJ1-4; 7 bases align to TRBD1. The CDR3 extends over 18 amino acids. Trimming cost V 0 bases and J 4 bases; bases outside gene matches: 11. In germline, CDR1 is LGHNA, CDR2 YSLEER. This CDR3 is CASSQDPSGTAYNEKLFF. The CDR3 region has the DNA TGCGCCAGCAGCCAAGATCCGTCCGGGACAGCGTATAATGAAAAACTGTTTTTT.

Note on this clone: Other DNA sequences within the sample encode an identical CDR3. The CDR3 DNA reads as TGTGCCAGCAGTTGGAGCTCCTACGAGCAGTACTTC. This sequence encodes CASSWSSYEQYF. This sequence joins TRBV7-2 and TRBJ2-7; D is undetermined. The V end was cut by 6 bases, the J end by 0 bases, with 6 bases between. Germline CDR1 is SGHTA and CDR2 is FQGNSA. This CDR3 is 12 amino acids long.

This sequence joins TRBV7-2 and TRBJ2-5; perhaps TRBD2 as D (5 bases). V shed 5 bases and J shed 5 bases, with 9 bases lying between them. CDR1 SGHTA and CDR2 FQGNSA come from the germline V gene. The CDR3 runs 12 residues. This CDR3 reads CASSRTGETQYF. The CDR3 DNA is TGTGCCAGCAGCCGTACGGGGGAGACCCAGTACTTC.

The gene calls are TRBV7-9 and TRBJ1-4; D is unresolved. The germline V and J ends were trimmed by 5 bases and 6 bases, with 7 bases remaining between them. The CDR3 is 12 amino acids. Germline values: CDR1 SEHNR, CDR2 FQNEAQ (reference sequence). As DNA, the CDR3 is TGTGCCAGCAGCCTCAGTCATGAAAAACTGTTTTTT. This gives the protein CASSLSHEKLFF.

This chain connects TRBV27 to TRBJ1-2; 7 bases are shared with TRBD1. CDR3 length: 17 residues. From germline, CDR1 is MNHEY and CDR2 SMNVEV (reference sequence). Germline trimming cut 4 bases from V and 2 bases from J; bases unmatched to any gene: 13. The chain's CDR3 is CASSSLRTGEPNYGYTF. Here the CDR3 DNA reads TGTGCCAGCAGTTCACTTAGGACAGGAGAACCCAACTATGGCTACACCTTC.

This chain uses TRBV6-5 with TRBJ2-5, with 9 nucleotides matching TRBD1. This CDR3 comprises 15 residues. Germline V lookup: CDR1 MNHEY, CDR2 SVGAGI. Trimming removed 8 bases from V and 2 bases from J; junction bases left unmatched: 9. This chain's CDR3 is CASSGQGRGQETQYF. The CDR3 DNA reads TGTGCCAGCTCGGGACAGGGACGGGGACAAGAGACCCAGTACTTC.

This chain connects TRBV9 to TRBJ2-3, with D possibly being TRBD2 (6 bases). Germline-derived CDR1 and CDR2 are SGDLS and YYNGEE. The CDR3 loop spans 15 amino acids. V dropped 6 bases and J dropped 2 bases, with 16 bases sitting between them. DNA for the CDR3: TGTGCCAGCAACACAATCGGGGGAGTCACAGATACGCAGTATTTT. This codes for CASNTIGGVTDTQYF.

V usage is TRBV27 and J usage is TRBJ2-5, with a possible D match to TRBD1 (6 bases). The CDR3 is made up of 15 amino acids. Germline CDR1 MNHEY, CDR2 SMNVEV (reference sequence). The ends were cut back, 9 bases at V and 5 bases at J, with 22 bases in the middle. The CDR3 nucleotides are TGTGCCAGACCACAAACCGGACAGCGTACGGAGACCCAGTACTTC. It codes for CARPQTGQRTETQYF.

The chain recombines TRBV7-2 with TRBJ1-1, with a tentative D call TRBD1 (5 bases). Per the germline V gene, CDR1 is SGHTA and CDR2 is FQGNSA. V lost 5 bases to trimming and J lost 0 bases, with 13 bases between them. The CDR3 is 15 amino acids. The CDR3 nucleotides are TGTGCCAGCAGCCTCAGGGATGGGGTGAACACTGAAGCTTTCTTT. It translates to CASSLRDGVNTEAFF.

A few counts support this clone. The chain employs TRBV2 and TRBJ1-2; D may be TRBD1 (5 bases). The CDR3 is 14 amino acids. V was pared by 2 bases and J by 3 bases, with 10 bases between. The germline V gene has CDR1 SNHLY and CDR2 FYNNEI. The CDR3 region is CASSELTDDYGYTF. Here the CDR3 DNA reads TGTGCCAGCAGTGAATTGACAGACGACTATGGCTACACCTTC.